This T cell receptor (beta chain) was observed in a study of beta chain features in type 1 diabetes. The authors took one heparinised blood draw, averaging around 120 mL, from each donor. By way of CD45RO/CCR7/CD25/CD127/CD95/CD27, the CD4+ regulatory, stem cell-like memory, central memory and naive cells were sorted. Per the germline V gene, CDR1 is SGHTA and CDR2 is FQGNSA. The CDR3 spans 13 residues. The V segment lost 3 bases and the J segment 3 bases; nucleotides outside the gene matches: 1. This clone was detected only a few times. The antigen is undetermined. Every bit of the isolated RNA underwent reverse transcription, so sequencing read expressed TCRB transcripts. Clones were sequenced by immunoSEQ multiplex PCR, and TCRdb holds only the in-frame ones, with some missing. The table has approximately 150,000 clones, 8% to 13% seen once. Study-wide points: There was a possibility that cDNA sequencing over-represented cells with high TCR expression. TCRB rearrangement may or may not be influenced by HLA type; here this remained unresolved.

The clonotype was recovered from a man younger than 35 in good health. What was sequenced was naive CD4+ T cells from blood. The rearrangement links TRBV7-2 to TRBJ1-2, with 7 bases matching TRBD1. CDR3 in amino acids: CASSFDRDYGYTF. The CDR3 DNA reads as TGTGCCAGCAGCTTTGACAGGGACTATGGCTACACCTTC.